This TCR beta chain is from a study of T cells after yellow fever vaccination. TCRdb independently ran MiXCR on the 5' RACE reads; one entry per CDR3 protein. Counted here are about 210,000 distinct CDR3 sequences, approximately 3.2% occurring once; the ten biggest clones make up around 3%. The CDR3 extends over 13 amino acids. After removal of 3 bases from V and 6 bases from J, the junction contained 3 bases not matched to a gene. Germline V gene lookup returns CDR1 DFQATT and CDR2 SNEGSKA (reference sequence). The table lists this clonotype with a few counts. This material consisted of CD4+ T cells sorted from PBMCs, taken 10 days after the yellow fever booster vaccination. The TCR sequence derives from a man between 18 and 29 years old who received the YFV17D yellow fever vaccine. V and J are TRBV20-1 and TRBJ2-3; 10 bases line up with TRBD2. This CDR3 is CSASSAGGDTQYF. The CDR3 nucleotides read TGCAGTGCTAGTTCAGCGGGGGGGGATACGCAGTATTTT.